This TCR beta chain was recovered during a study of T cell repertoires in cytomegalovirus infection. This clonotype showed up many times. In TCRdb, the reads were re-called with MiXCR into one record per CDR3 protein. The data show a few hundred thousand distinct CDR3 sequences, about 13% seen once. This CDR3 is 17 amino acids long. V shed 3 bases and J shed 0 bases, with 15 bases lying between them. Germline CDR1 is MDHEN and CDR2 is SYDVKM. Sequenced material: PBMCs. This chain uses TRBV28 with TRBJ2-4; maybe TRBD1 (6 bases). The clonotype was recovered from a human donor in good health (CMV status not recorded). Some clones in this sample may be carry-over from other donors' samples. Here the CDR3 DNA reads TGTGCCAGCAGTTTGTGGGAAACAGGGCTAGCCAAAAACATTCAGTACTTC. Residues: CASSLWETGLAKNIQYF.